Below, one T cell receptor (beta chain) is given with its context. As yet, its antigen is unknown. Nobody among the patients had been given any treatment before thyroid surgery. The data belong to a study of metastatic and nonmetastatic thyroid tumors. Study in general: Blood and tumor or nodule tissue repertoires from malignant and benign thyroid patients were compared.

General study points: Compared with benign nodules, malignant thyroid tumors were reported to have significantly higher TCR beta diversity in both blood and tumor.

CDR1 SGHVS and CDR2 FNYEAQ come from the germline V gene. V lost 9 bases to trimming and J lost 5 bases, with 22 bases between them. This CDR3 region has 15 residues. Under the authors' procedure: Built for papillary thyroid cancer, a distant-metastasis classifier drew on CDR3 differences across clinicopathological groups. From the PCR reads, TCRdb re-called clones with MiXCR. TCRdb assigned the V and J calls; the authors' analysis was not used. Among about 28,000 clones listed, 15% to 20% were seen once. The sequenced material came from blood. The receptor was isolated from a female donor with papillary thyroid cancer or a benign thyroid nodule (not recorded which). Some clones in this sample may be carry-over from other donors' samples. The chain carries TRBV7-6 and TRBJ1-2, with a weak D call TRBD1 (5 bases). CDR3 sequence: CASPPQRGRGYGYTF. CDR3 DNA sequence: TGTGCCAGTCCACCCCAACGGGGGAGGGGATATGGCTACACCTTC.